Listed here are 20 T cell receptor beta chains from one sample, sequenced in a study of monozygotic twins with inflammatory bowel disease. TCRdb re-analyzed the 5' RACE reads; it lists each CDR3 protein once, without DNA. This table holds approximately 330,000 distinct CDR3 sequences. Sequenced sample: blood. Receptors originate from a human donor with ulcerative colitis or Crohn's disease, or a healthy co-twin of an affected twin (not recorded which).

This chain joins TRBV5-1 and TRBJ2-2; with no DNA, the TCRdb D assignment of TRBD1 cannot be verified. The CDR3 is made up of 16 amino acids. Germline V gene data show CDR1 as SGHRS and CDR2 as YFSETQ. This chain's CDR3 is CASSLATGSGTGELFF.

This CDR3 is CASSQALGSSYEQYF. The chain links TRBV4-1 to TRBJ2-7. The CDR3 spans 15 residues. Germline V lookup: CDR1 MGHRA, CDR2 YSYEKL.

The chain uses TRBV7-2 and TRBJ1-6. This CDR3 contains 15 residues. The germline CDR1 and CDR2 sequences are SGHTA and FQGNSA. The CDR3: CASSLESQYNSPRHF.

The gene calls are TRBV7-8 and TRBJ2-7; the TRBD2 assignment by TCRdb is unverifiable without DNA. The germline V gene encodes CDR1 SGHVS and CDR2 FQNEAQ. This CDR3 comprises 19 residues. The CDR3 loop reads CASSERPGLAGGPTYEQYF.

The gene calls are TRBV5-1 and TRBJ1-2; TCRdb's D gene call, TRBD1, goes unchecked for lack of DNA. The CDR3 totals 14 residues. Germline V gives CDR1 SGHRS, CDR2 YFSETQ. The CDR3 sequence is CASSLLQGKDGYTF. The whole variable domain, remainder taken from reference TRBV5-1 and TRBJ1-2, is KAGVTQTPRYLIKTRGQQVTLSCSPISGHRSVSWYQQTPGQGLQFLFEYFSETQRNKGNFPGRFSGRQFSNSRSEMNVSTLELGDSALYLCASSLLQGKDGYTFGSGTRLTVV.

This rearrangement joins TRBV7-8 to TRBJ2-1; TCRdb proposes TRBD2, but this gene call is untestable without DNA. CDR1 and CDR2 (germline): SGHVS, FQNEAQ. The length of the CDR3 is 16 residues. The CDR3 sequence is CASSLTSGGHYNEQFF.

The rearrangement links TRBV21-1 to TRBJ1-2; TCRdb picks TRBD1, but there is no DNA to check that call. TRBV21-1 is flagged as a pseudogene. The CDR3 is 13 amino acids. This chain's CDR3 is CASTLRGNYGYTF.

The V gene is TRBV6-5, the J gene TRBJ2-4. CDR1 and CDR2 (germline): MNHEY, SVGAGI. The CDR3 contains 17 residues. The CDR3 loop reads CASSYGVGLLAENIQYF.

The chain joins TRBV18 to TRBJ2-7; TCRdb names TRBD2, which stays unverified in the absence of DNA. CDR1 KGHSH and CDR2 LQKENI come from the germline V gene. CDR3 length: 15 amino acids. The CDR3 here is CASSPELASSYEQYF.

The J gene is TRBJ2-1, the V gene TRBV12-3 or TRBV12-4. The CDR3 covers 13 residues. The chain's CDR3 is CASSLWVYNEQFF.

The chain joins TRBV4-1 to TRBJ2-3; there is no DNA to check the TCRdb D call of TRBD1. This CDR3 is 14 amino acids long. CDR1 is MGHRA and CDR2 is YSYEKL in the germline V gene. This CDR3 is CASSQPLERSTQYF.

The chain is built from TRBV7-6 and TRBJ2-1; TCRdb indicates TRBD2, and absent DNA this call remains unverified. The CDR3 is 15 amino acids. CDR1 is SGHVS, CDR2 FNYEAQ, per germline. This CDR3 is CASSFQLLQGNEQFF.

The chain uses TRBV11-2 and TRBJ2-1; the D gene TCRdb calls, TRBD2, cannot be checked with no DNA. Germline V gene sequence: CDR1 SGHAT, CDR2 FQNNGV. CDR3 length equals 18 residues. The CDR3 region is CASSLVSGGVNSYNEQFF.

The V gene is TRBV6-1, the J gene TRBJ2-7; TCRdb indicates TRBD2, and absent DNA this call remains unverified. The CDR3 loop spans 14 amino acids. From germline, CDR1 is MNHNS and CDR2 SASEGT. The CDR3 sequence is CASTNTGPSNEQYF.

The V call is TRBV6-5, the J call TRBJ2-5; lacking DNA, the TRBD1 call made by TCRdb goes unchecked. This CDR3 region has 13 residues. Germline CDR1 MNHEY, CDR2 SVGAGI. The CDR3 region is CASSRDRGETQYF.

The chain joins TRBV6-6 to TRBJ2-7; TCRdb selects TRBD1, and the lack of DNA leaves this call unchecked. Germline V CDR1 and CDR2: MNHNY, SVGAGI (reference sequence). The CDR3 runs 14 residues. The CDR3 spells CASSYTGGTYEQYF.

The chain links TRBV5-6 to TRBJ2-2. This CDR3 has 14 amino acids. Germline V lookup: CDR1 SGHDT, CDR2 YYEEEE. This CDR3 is CASSLGGKTGELFF.

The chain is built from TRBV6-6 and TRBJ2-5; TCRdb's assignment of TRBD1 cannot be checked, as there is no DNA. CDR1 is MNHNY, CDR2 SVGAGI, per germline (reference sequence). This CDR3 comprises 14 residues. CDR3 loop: CASSYPGQGETQYF.

CDR3 in amino acids: CSARLRTGDTEAFF. This sequence joins TRBV20-1 and TRBJ1-1; TCRdb selects TRBD1, and the lack of DNA leaves this call unchecked. Germline values: CDR1 DFQATT, CDR2 SNEGSKA (reference sequence). This CDR3 region has 14 residues.

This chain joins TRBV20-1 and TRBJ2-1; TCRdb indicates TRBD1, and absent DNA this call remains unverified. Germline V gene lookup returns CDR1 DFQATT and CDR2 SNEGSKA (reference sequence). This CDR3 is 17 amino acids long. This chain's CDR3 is CSARDVVSGPPGREQFF.